These 22 T cell receptor beta chains share one sample of origin, sequenced in a study of blood T cell repertoires in COVID-19. Sequencing used immunoSEQ multiplex PCR; TCRdb keeps in-frame clones, though not all of them. The data contain 100,000 to 150,000 clones, roughly 90% of them singletons. Material: peripheral blood. These receptors all come from a man between 60 and 75 years old with COVID-19, enrolled during active disease.

J is TRBJ2-1 and V is TRBV30; 12 bases align to TRBD2. Germline CDR1 reads GTSNPN; CDR2 reads SVGIG (reference sequence). J was trimmed by 7 bases and V by 0 bases; bases with no gene match: 4. CDR3 length equals 15 residues. DNA for the CDR3: TGTGCCTGGAGTGTACTAGCGGGAGGATGGAATGAGCAGTTCTTC. It is translated as CAWSVLAGGWNEQFF.

J is TRBJ1-6 and V is TRBV27, with TRBD1 matching over 8 bases. CDR1 MNHEY and CDR2 SMNVEV come from the germline V gene (reference sequence). The V gene end was trimmed by 5 bases and the J gene end by 9 bases; junction bases not matched to a gene: 0. This CDR3 spans 12 amino acids. The CDR3 protein is CASSDRGSPLHF. In DNA form, the CDR3 reads TGTGCCAGCAGTGACAGGGGTTCACCCCTCCACTTT.

The rearrangement links TRBV7-3 to TRBJ1-1; 8 bases agree with TRBD1. The CDR3 length is 15 residues. J lost 1 base, V lost 5 bases, and 6 bases had no gene match. Germline CDR1 SGHTA, CDR2 FQGTGA. As DNA, the CDR3 is TGTGCCAGCAGCCTCGCCGGGACAGGGAACACTGAAGCTTTCTTT. Amino acids: CASSLAGTGNTEAFF.

V is TRBV2 and J is TRBJ2-5; 9 positions match TRBD1. The CDR3 extends over 13 amino acids. Losses at the gene ends were 6 bases for V and 5 bases for J; bases not matched to a gene: 4. Germline CDR1 reads SNHLY; CDR2 reads FYNNEI. CDR3 in amino acids: CASRGQGRETQYF. The CDR3 bases are TGTGCCAGCAGAGGACAGGGGAGGGAGACCCAGTACTTC.

The genes are TRBV5-5 and TRBJ1-5; 8 positions match TRBD1. V lost 3 bases and J lost 7; bases outside the gene matches: 9. The CDR3 is 15 amino acids. CDR1 and CDR2 (germline): SGHKS, YYEKEE (reference sequence). The CDR3 reads CASSSQGDSWQPQHF. CDR3 coding DNA: TGTGCCAGCAGCTCACAGGGGGACTCGTGGCAGCCCCAGCATTTT.

The rearrangement uses TRBV9 and TRBJ2-7; 12 bases agree with TRBD2. Germline V gene lookup returns CDR1 SGDLS and CDR2 YYNGEE. Trimming took 4 bases from V and 4 from J; bases not matched to a gene: 6. The CDR3 consists of 15 residues. The CDR3 DNA is TGTGCCAGCAGCCCTAGCGGGAGGGCCGATTACGAGCAGTACTTC. It specifies CASSPSGRADYEQYF.

V and J are TRBV18 and TRBJ2-1, with TRBD2 matching 12 bases. Per germline, CDR1 KGHSH and CDR2 LQKENI. The length of the CDR3 is 16 residues. V was clipped by 2 bases and J by 4 bases; unmatched bases: 3. The CDR3 DNA follows: TGTGCCAGCTCACCAAGGACTAGCGGGGATTACAATGAGCAGTTCTTC. As protein: CASSPRTSGDYNEQFF.

The chain combines TRBV18 with TRBJ2-7, with 8 bases fitting TRBD1. The CDR3 covers 16 residues. The ends lost 8 bases at V and 0 bases at J; junction bases unmatched: 12. From germline, CDR1 is KGHSH and CDR2 LQKENI. CDR3: CASQQDRVDSSYEQYF. In nucleotides, the CDR3 is TGTGCCAGCCAACAGGACAGGGTTGATTCCTCCTACGAGCAGTACTTC. Full variable domain (rest looked up from reference TRBV18 and TRBJ2-7): NAGVMQNPRHLVRRRGQEARLRCSPMKGHSHVYWYRQLPEEGLKFMVYLQKENIIDESGMPKERFSAEFPKEGPSILRIQQVVRGDSAAYFCASQQDRVDSSYEQYFGPGTRLTVT.

The chain recombines TRBV2 with TRBJ1-5; weak D call: TRBD1 (6 bases). Germline assignment: CDR1 SNHLY and CDR2 FYNNEI. V lost 5 bases and J lost 4, with 24 bases in between. The length of the CDR3 is 18 residues. CDR3 DNA: TGTGCCAGCAGTCTCCGATCCGCTGACAGGCTAGTAAATCAGCCCCAGCATTTT. Protein: CASSLRSADRLVNQPQHF.

The CDR3 loop reads CATAARLPGKGGGPNEKLFF. The CDR3, as DNA: TGTGCCACGGCCGCTCGTCTCCCAGGGAAGGGAGGGGGGCCTAATGAAAAACTGTTTTTT. The chain is built from TRBV28 and TRBJ1-4, with a tentative D call TRBD1 (6 bases). The CDR3 sequence is 20 residues long. The germline CDR1 and CDR2 sequences are MDHEN and SYDVKM. The ends were cut back, 10 bases at V and 3 bases at J, with 33 bases in the middle. The variable domain in full, with the rest retrieved from reference TRBV28 and TRBJ1-4, is DVKVTQSSRYLVKRTGEKVFLECVQDMDHENMFWYRQDPGLGLRLIYFSYDVKMKEKGDIPEGYSVSREKKERFSLILESASTNQTSMYLCATAARLPGKGGGPNEKLFFGSGTQLSVL.

The chain carries TRBV10-2 and TRBJ2-3; D is ambiguous. V dropped 7 bases and J dropped 4 bases, with 12 bases sitting between them. Germline V gene data show CDR1 as WSHSY and CDR2 as SAAADI. The CDR3 runs 13 residues. The CDR3 loop is CASKTPPPDTQYF. The DNA for the CDR3 is TGCGCCAGCAAAACTCCACCACCAGATACGCAGTATTTT.

The chain joins TRBV28 to TRBJ2-5, with TRBD1 matching 7 bases. This CDR3 is built from 16 residues. Germline-derived CDR1 and CDR2 are MDHEN and SYDVKM. V dropped 5 bases and J dropped 2; count of bases not matched to a gene: 11. CDR3 residues: CASSRPADRVQETQYF. The CDR3 DNA follows: TGTGCCAGCAGTCGACCTGCTGACAGGGTGCAAGAGACCCAGTACTTC.

This sequence joins TRBV9 and TRBJ2-2; TRBD2 agrees at 12 bases. The V gene's germline CDR1 is SGDLS and CDR2 YYNGEE. The trim removed 4 bases at V and 8 bases at J, leaving 12 bases unmatched. This CDR3 is 17 amino acids long. The CDR3 is CASSPLLSGLAGGELFF. The DNA for the CDR3 is TGTGCCAGCAGCCCCCTTTTATCTGGACTAGCGGGAGGGGAGCTGTTTTTT.

This chain connects TRBV10-1 to TRBJ2-1, with TRBD2 identical over 8 bases. Germline values: CDR1 WNHNN, CDR2 SYGVQD (reference sequence). The trim removed 0 bases at V and 2 bases at J, leaving 6 bases unmatched. The CDR3 length is 17 residues. The CDR3 nucleotides are TGCGCCAGCAGTGAGTCGTTCACTAGCGGTACCTACAATGAGCAGTTCTTC. As protein: CASSESFTSGTYNEQFF.

The genes are TRBV7-8 and TRBJ2-3; D is perhaps TRBD2 (5 bases). The CDR3 spans 17 residues. Looked up from germline, CDR1 is SGHVS and CDR2 is FQNEAQ. Between the trimmed V and J ends, which lost 5 bases and 4 bases, there was a span of 22 bases. This chain's CDR3 is CASSTPISRGEADTQYF. The CDR3 DNA follows: TGTGCCAGCAGCACCCCGATTAGCCGGGGAGAGGCAGATACGCAGTATTTT.

V and J are TRBV11-1 and TRBJ1-4; D might be TRBD1 (6 bases). Germline CDR1 and CDR2: SGHAT and FQDESV (reference sequence). The germline V and J ends were trimmed by 5 bases and 1 base, with 8 bases remaining between them. This CDR3 comprises 14 residues. CDR3: CASSPGQTNEKLFF. CDR3 bases: TGTGCCAGCAGCCCGGGACAAACTAATGAAAAACTGTTTTTT.

The chain couples TRBV30 to TRBJ1-5; a possible D gene is TRBD1 (5 bases). There are 15 residues in the CDR3. V was shortened by 3 bases and J by 1 base, with 13 bases between the two germline ends. Germline lookup yields CDR1 GTSNPN and CDR2 SVGIG (reference sequence). CDR3 sequence reads: CAWRGGSESNQPQHF. CDR3 DNA sequence: TGTGCCTGGAGGGGGGGGTCAGAAAGCAATCAGCCCCAGCATTTT.

The V call is TRBV19, the J call TRBJ2-2; perhaps TRBD2 as D (5 bases). The length of the CDR3 is 15 residues. Germline-derived CDR1 and CDR2 are LNHDA and SQIVND (reference sequence). Trimming cost V 1 base and J 7 bases, with 13 bases left between them. Written as DNA, the CDR3 is TGTGCCAGTAGTATAGGACACCCAGGAGGCGGGGAGCTGTTTTTT. Translated, it gives CASSIGHPGGGELFF.

This chain's CDR3 is CASRGQGHEQFF. The CDR3 DNA sequence: TGTGCCAGCAGGGGACAGGGACATGAGCAGTTCTTC. J is TRBJ2-1 and V is TRBV7-9; 9 bases agree with TRBD1. After removal of 6 bases from V and 8 bases from J, the junction contained 2 bases not matched to a gene. Germline V gene lookup returns CDR1 SEHNR and CDR2 FQNEAQ (reference sequence). The CDR3 consists of 12 residues. The full variable domain, completed using reference TRBV7-9 and TRBJ2-1, is DTGVSQNPRHKITKRGQNVTFRCDPISEHNRLYWYRQTLGQGPEFLTYFQNEAQLEKSRLLSDRFSAERPKGSFSTLEIQRTEQGDSAMYLCASRGQGHEQFFGPGTRLTVL.

This clone showed up just a few times. The chain uses TRBV6-1 and TRBJ1-6; D is possibly TRBD1 (6 bases). The V end lost 3 bases, the J end lost 8 bases, and 8 bases lay between the germline ends. Germline V gene lookup returns CDR1 MNHNS and CDR2 SASEGT. The CDR3 consists of 13 residues. The DNA for the CDR3 is TGTGCCAGCAGTGAGGGGGCCGATTCACCCCTCCACTTT. This sequence encodes CASSEGADSPLHF.

This CDR3 is CASSEPILADRGDGQFF. DNA for the CDR3: TGTGCCAGCAGTGAACCAATACTCGCGGACAGGGGGGACGGACAGTTCTTC. This sequence joins TRBV6-1 and TRBJ2-1; 10 bases line up with TRBD1. CDR1 and CDR2 (germline): MNHNS, SASEGT. V dropped 2 bases and J dropped 13; count of bases not matched to a gene: 17. The CDR3 is 17 residues long.

The chain carries TRBV18 and TRBJ1-6, with D perhaps matching TRBD1 (5 bases). Trimming stripped 0 bases from V and 7 bases from J, with 7 bases between. The V gene's germline CDR1 is KGHSH and CDR2 LQKENI. This CDR3 region has 14 residues. The CDR3 protein is CASSPPGANSPLHF. CDR3 in DNA: TGTGCCAGCTCACCACCAGGGGCGAATTCACCCCTCCACTTT.